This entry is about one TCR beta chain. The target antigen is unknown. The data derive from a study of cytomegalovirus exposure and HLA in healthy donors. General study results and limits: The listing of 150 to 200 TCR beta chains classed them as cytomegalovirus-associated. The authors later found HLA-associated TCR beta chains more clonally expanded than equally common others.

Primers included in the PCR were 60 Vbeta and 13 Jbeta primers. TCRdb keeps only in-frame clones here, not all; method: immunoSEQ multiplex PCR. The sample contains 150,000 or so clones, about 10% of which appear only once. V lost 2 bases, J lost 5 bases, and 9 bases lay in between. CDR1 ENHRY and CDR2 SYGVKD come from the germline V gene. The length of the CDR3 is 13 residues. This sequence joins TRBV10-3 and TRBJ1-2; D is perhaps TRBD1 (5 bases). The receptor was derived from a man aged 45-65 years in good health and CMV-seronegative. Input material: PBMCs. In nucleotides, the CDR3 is TGTGCCATCAGTGAGCCCGGGGGGTATGGCTACACCTTC. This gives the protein CAISEPGGYGYTF.